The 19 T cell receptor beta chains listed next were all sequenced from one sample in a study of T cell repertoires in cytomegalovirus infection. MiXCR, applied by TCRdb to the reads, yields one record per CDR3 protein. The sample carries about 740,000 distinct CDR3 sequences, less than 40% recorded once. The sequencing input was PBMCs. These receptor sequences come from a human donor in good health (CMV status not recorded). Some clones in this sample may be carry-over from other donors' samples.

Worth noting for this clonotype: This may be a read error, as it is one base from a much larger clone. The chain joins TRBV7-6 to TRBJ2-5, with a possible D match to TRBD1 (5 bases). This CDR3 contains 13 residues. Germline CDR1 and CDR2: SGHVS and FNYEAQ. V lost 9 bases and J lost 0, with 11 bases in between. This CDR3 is CARSTGYQETQYF. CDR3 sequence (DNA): TGTGCCAGAAGCACAGGCTACCAAGAGACCCAGTACTTC.

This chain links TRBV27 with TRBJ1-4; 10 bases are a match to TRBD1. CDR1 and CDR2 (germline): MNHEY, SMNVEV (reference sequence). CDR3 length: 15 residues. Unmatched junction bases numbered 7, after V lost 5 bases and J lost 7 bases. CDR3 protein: CASSRRGTGVEKLFF. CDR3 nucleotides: TGTGCCAGCAGTCGCCGGGGGACAGGGGTTGAAAAACTGTTTTTT.

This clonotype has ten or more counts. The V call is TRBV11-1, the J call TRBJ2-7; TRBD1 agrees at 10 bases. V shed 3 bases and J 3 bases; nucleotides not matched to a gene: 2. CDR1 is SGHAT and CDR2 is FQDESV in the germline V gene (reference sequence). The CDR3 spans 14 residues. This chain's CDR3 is CASSFGTGVYEQYF. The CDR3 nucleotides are TGTGCCAGCAGCTTCGGGACAGGGGTCTACGAGCAGTACTTC.

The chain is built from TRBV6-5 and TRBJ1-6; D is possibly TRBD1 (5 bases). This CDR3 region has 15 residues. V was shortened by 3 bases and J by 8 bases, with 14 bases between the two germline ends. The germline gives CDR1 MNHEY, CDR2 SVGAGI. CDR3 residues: CASSYTGVGDSPLHF. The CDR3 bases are TGTGCCAGCAGTTATACGGGGGTAGGAGATTCACCCCTCCACTTT.

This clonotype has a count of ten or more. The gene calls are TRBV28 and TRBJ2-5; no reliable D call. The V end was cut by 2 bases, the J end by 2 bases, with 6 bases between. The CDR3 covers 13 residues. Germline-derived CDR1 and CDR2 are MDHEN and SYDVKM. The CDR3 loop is CASSLNIQETQYF. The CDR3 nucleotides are TGTGCCAGCAGTTTAAACATACAAGAGACCCAGTACTTC.

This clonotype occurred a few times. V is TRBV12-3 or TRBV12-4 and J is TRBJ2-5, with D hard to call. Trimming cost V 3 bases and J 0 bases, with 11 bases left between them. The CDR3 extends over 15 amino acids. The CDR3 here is CASSLNLGNQETQYF. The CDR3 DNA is TGTGCCAGCAGTTTGAATCTCGGTAACCAAGAGACCCAGTACTTC.

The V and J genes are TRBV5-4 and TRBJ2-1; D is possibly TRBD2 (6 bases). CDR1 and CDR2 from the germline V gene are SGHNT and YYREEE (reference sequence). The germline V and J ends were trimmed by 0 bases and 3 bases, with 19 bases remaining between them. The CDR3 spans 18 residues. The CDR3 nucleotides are TGTGCCAGCAGCTTGGTAGATATTGGGGGACTCGACTACAATGAGCAGTTCTTC. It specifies CASSLVDIGGLDYNEQFF.

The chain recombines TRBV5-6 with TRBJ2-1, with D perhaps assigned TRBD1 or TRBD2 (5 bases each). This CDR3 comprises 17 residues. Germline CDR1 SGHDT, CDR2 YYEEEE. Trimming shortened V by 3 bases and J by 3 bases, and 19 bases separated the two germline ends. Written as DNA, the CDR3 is TGTGCCAGCAGCTCACTTAAGGGACGGGGATTCTACAATGAGCAGTTCTTC. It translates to CASSSLKGRGFYNEQFF. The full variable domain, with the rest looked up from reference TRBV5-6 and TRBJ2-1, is DAGVTQSPTHLIKTRGQQVTLRCSPKSGHDTVSWYQQALGQGPQFIFQYYEEEERQRGNFPDRFSGHQFPNYSSELNVNALLLGDSALYLCASSSLKGRGFYNEQFFGPGTRLTVL.

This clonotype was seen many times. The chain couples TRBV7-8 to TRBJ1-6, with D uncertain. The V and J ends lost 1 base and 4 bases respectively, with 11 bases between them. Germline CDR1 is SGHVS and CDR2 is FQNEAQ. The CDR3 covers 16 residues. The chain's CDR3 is CASSLERSLYNSPLHF. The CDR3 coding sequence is TGTGCCAGCAGCTTAGAGCGCAGTTTATATAATTCACCCCTCCACTTT. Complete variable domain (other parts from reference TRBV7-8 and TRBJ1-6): GAGVSQSPRYKVAKRGQDVALRCDPISGHVSLFWYQQALGQGPEFLTYFQNEAQLDKSGLPSDRFFAERPEGSVSTLKIQRTQQEDSAVYLCASSLERSLYNSPLHFGNGTRLTVT.

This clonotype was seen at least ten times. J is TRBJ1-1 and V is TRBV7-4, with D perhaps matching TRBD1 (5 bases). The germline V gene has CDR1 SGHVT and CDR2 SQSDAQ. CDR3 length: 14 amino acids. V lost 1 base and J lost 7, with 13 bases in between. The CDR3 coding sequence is TGTGCCAGCAGCTTAGTGCGGGGGTACGTTGAAGCTTTCTTT. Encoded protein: CASSLVRGYVEAFF.

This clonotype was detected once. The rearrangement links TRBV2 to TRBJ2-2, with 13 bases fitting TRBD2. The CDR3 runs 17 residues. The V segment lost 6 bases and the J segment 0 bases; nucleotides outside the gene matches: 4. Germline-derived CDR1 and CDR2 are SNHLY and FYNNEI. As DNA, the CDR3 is TGTGCCAGCAGACGGACTAGCGGGGGCCCGAACACCGGGGAGCTGTTTTTT. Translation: CASRRTSGGPNTGELFF.

The CDR3 DNA sequence: TGTGCCAGTAGTATGGCCAGCGTTAATTCACCCCTCCACTTT. Translating gives CASSMASVNSPLHF. V usage is TRBV19 and J usage is TRBJ1-6; the D is unclear. CDR3 length equals 14 residues. Looked up from germline, CDR1 is LNHDA and CDR2 is SQIVND (reference sequence). Trimming removed 3 bases at V and 6 bases at J, with 9 bases between.

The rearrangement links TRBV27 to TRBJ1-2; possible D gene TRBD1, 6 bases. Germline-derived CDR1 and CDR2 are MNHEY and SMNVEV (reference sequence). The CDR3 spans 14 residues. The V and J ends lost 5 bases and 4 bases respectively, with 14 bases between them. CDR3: CASSDGGQGYGYTF. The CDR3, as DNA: TGTGCCAGCAGTGACGGGGGGCAAGGCTATGGCTACACCTTC.

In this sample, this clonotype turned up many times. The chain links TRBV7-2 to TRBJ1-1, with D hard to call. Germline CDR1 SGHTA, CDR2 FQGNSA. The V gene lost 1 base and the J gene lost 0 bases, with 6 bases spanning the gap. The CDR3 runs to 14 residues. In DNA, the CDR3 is TGTGCCAGCAGCTTAGTCTCTCTGAACACTGAAGCTTTCTTT. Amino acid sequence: CASSLVSLNTEAFF.

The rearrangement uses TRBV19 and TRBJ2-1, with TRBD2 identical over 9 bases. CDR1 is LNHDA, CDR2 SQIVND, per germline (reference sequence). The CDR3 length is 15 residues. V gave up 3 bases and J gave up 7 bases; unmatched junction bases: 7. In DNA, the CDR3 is TGTGCCAGTAGTATCGGCCTAGCGGGAAAAAATGAGCAGTTCTTC. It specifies CASSIGLAGKNEQFF.

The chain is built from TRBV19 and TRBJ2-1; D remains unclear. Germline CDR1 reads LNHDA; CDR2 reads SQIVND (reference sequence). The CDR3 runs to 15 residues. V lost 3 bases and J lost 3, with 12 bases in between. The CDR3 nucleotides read TGTGCCAGTAGTATTGAGGCCCCCTTCTACAATGAGCAGTTCTTC. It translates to CASSIEAPFYNEQFF.

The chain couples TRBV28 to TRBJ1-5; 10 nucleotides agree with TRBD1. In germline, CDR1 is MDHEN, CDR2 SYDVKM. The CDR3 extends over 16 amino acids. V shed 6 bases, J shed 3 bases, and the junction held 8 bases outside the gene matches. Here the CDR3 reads CASSVTGGYDNQPQHF. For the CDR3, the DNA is TGTGCCAGCAGCGTGACAGGGGGCTACGACAATCAGCCCCAGCATTTT.

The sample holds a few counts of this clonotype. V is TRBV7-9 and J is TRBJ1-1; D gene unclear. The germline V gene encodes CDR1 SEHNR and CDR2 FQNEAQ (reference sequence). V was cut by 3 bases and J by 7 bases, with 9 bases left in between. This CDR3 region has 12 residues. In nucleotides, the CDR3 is TGTGCCAGCAGCTTGCGTCTGAGTGAAGCTTTCTTT. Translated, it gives CASSLRLSEAFF. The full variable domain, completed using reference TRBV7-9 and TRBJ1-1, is DTGVSQNPRHKITKRGQNVTFRCDPISEHNRLYWYRQTLGQGPEFLTYFQNEAQLEKSRLLSDRFSAERPKGSFSTLEIQRTEQGDSAMYLCASSLRLSEAFFGQGTRLTVV.

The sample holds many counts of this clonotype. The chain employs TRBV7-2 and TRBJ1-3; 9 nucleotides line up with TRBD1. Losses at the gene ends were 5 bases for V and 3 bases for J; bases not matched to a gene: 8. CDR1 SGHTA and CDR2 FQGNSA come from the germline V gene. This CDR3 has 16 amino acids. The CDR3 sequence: CASSRDRAESGNTIYF. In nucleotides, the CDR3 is TGTGCCAGCAGCCGGGACAGGGCGGAAAGTGGAAACACCATATATTTT.